Below, 8 T cell receptor beta chains from the same sample are listed, as sequenced in a study of OX40 agonist ivuxolimab in advanced cancers. The method behind the library was the immunoSEQ multiplex PCR assay. The immuneACCESS repertoire file appears here via TCRdb, limited to in-frame rearrangements. These files lack a portion of the clones; in checked studies, under half of the deficit traces to unresolved V genes, and the cause of the others is not known. The sample table records approximately 77,000 clones; over 75% of these occur just once. The ten largest clonotypes hold around 7.5% of the sample. The sequencing here drew on CD4+ or CD8+ T cells sorted from blood, taken in a trial of the OX40 agonist ivuxolimab. Source of these receptors: an adult with an advanced solid tumor such as melanoma, head and neck, liver or kidney cancer.

The genes are TRBV7-9 and TRBJ1-2, with 9 bases that match TRBD1. CDR1 is SEHNR and CDR2 is FQNEAQ in the germline V gene (reference sequence). The CDR3 contains 15 residues. Trimming at V came to 1 base and at J to 7 bases, leaving 7 bases not matched to a gene. CDR3 sequence reads: CASSLVGGQGSGYTF. For the CDR3, the DNA is TGTGCCAGCAGCTTAGTTGGGGGACAGGGATCTGGCTACACCTTC.

This chain uses TRBV5-1 with TRBJ1-4; D ambiguous. The V end was cut by 5 bases, the J end by 8 bases, with 13 bases between. The length of the CDR3 is 13 residues. The germline V gene has CDR1 SGHRS and CDR2 YFSETQ. The CDR3 spells CASSRFIGEKLFF. The CDR3 DNA reads TGCGCCAGCAGTAGGTTTATTGGCGAAAAACTGTTTTTT.

This sequence joins TRBV7-9 and TRBJ2-5, with a weak D call TRBD2 (6 bases). The CDR3 has 15 residues. The V gene's germline CDR1 is SEHNR and CDR2 FQNEAQ (reference sequence). V gave up 6 bases and J gave up 2 bases, with 16 bases separating them. CDR3 sequence reads: CASRIPTGTQETQYF. DNA of the CDR3: TGTGCCAGCAGAATCCCGACCGGGACTCAAGAGACCCAGTACTTC. Full variable domain (remainder filled in from reference TRBV7-9 and TRBJ2-5): DTGVSQNPRHKITKRGQNVTFRCDPISEHNRLYWYRQTLGQGPEFLTYFQNEAQLEKSRLLSDRFSAERPKGSFSTLEIQRTEQGDSAMYLCASRIPTGTQETQYFGPGTRLLVL.

V is TRBV6-6 and J is TRBJ2-7; D is possibly TRBD1 (6 bases). Germline values: CDR1 MNHNY, CDR2 SVGAGI (reference sequence). This CDR3 is 12 amino acids long. The V gene lost 6 bases and the J gene lost 6 bases, with 12 bases spanning the gap. Here the CDR3 DNA reads TGTGCCAGCAGCAGGACAGAGGGCGAGCAGTACTTC. As protein: CASSRTEGEQYF.

This sequence joins TRBV4-1 and TRBJ1-4, with D unclear. CDR3 length: 16 residues. V gave up 0 bases and J gave up 4 bases, with 12 bases separating them. CDR1 and CDR2 from the germline V gene are MGHRA and YSYEKL. The CDR3 loop is CASSQDQRVLNEKLFF. CDR3 DNA sequence: TGCGCCAGCAGCCAAGACCAGAGGGTCCTTAATGAAAAACTGTTTTTT.

The J gene is TRBJ2-1, the V gene TRBV19, with TRBD2 matching over 10 bases. The germline gives CDR1 LNHDA, CDR2 SQIVND (reference sequence). This CDR3 contains 16 residues. Unmatched junction bases numbered 12, after V lost 7 bases and J lost 6 bases. CDR3 sequence: CASNPLAGGSLNEQFF. CDR3 nucleotide sequence: TGTGCCAGTAATCCCTTAGCGGGGGGTTCTCTCAATGAGCAGTTCTTC.

Here the CDR3 DNA reads TGTGCCAGCAGCTTAGATGACAGGGGCATCACTGAAGCTTTCTTT. It specifies CASSLDDRGITEAFF. The genes are TRBV7-8 and TRBJ1-1, with 8 nucleotides matching TRBD1. Germline CDR1 and CDR2: SGHVS and FQNEAQ. Unmatched junction bases numbered 5, after V lost 1 base and J lost 4 bases. The CDR3 consists of 15 residues. The full variable domain, completed using reference TRBV7-8 and TRBJ1-1, is GAGVSQSPRYKVAKRGQDVALRCDPISGHVSLFWYQQALGQGPEFLTYFQNEAQLDKSGLPSDRFFAERPEGSVSTLKIQRTQQEDSAVYLCASSLDDRGITEAFFGQGTRLTVV.

The V and J genes are TRBV5-4 and TRBJ2-7; perhaps TRBD2 as D (6 bases). The V gene lost 3 bases and the J gene lost 2 bases, with 12 bases spanning the gap. The CDR3 covers 14 residues. Per the germline V gene, CDR1 is SGHNT and CDR2 is YYREEE (reference sequence). The CDR3 DNA follows: TGTGCCAGCAGCTCCGGGACTGCTACCTACGAGCAGTACTTC. Translated: CASSSGTATYEQYF.